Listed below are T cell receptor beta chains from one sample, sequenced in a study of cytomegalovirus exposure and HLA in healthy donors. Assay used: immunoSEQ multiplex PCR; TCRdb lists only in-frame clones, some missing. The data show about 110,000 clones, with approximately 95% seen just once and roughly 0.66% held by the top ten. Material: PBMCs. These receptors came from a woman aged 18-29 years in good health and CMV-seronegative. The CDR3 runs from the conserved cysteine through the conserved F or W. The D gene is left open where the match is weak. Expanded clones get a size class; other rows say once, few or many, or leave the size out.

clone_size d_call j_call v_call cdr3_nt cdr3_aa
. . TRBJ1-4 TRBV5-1 TGCGCCAGCAGCTCCCAGGGGTCAACTAATGAAAAACTGTTTTTT CASSSQGSTNEKLFF
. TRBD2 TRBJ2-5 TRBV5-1 TGCGCCAGCAGCTTCGGCGGGGGTGAGACCCAGTACTTC CASSFGGGETQYF
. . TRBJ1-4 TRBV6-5 TGTGCCAGCAGACTCAGGGTCGGTGGCGAAAAACTGTTTTTT CASRLRVGGEKLFF
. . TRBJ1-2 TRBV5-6 TGTGCCAGCATCTCCGCCGGAGGGGGCTACACCTTC CASISAGGGYTF
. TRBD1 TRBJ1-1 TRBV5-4 TGTGCCTGCCGAGGGCAGGGGGGATATGAAGCTTTCTTT CACRGQGGYEAFF
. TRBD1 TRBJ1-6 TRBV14 TGTGCCAGCAGCTTGGGACAGCGGCGGGGCTATTATAATTCACCCCTCCACTTT CASSLGQRRGYYNSPLHF
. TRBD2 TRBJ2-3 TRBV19 TGTGCCAGTAGTCGCGTGATAGCGGGGGCGGAAGATACGCAGTATTTT CASSRVIAGAEDTQYF
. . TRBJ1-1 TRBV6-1 TGTGCCAGCAGTGTCGTACAGGGCTATACTGAAGCTTTCTTT CASSVVQGYTEAFF
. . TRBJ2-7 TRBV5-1 TGCGCCAGCGCCGAGGGGGGGGCCCACTCCTACGAGCAGTACTTC CASAEGGAHSYEQYF
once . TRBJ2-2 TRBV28 TGTGCCAGCAGTTTTTTTGGGGCTGGCACCGGGGAGCTGTTTTTT CASSFFGAGTGELFF
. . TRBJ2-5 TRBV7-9 TGTGCCAGCAGCTCCTCGTCGGGACAAGAGAAAGAGACCCAGTACTTC CASSSSSGQEKETQYF
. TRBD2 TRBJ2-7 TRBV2 TGTGCCAGCAGTGCTAGCGGGGGCTACGAGCAGTACTTC CASSASGGYEQYF
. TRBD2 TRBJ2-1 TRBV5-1 TGCGCCAGCAGCCTACTAGCGGTATCCTACAATGAGCAGTTCTTC CASSLLAVSYNEQFF
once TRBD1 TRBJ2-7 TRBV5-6 TGTGCCAGCAGCGGAGGACAGGGGATCTCCTACGAGCAGTACTTC CASSGGQGISYEQYF
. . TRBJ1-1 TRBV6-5 TGTGCCAGCAGTTATTATCAGACAGCCACTGAAGCTTTCTTT CASSYYQTATEAFF
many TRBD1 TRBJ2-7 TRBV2 TGTGCCAGCACCTTCGTGGACAGGGGCTACGAGCAGTACTTC CASTFVDRGYEQYF
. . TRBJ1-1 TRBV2 TGTGCCAGCATTGGAGCTGAAGCTTTCTTT CASIGAEAFF
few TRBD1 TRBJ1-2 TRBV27 TGTGCCAGCAGTTTAAGGGTGGGACAGAACTATGGCTACACCTTC CASSLRVGQNYGYTF
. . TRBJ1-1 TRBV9 TGTGCCAGCAGCGTAGGACAGGTGAACACTGAAGCTTTCTTT CASSVGQVNTEAFF
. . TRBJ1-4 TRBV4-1 TGCGCCAGCAGCCAAGAAAGCGCCAATGAAAAACTGTTTTTT CASSQESANEKLFF
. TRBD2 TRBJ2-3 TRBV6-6 TGTGCCAGCAGTTCCTTGGCGGGGGGCATGCCAGATACGCAGTATTTT CASSSLAGGMPDTQYF
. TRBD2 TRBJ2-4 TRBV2 TGTGCCAGCAGCCCTAAACTAGCGGGGAAAGCCAAAAACATTCAGTACTTC CASSPKLAGKAKNIQYF
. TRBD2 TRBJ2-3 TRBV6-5 TGTGCCAGCAGTTACTCACATAGCGGGGGTACAGATACGCAGTATTTT CASSYSHSGGTDTQYF
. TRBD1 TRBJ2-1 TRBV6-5 TGTGCCAGCAGTTACACCGGGACAGGGTTGTTCAATGAGCAGTTCTTC CASSYTGTGLFNEQFF
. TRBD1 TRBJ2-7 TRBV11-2 TGTGCCAGCAGCTCGTACAGGGGTCCCTACGAGCAGTACTTC CASSSYRGPYEQYF
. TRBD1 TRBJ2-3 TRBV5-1 TGCGCCAGCAGCTTGGGGACAGGGCTCGCAGATACGCAGTATTTT CASSLGTGLADTQYF
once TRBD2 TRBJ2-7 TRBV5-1 TGCGCCAGCACCACCGGGACTAGCGGCTACGAGCAGTACTTC CASTTGTSGYEQYF
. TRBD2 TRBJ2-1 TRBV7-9 TGTGCCAGCAGCTTAGACCCTAGCGGGGAACACAATGAGCAGTTCTTC CASSLDPSGEHNEQFF
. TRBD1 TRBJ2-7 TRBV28 TGTGCCAGCAGCTGGGGGACAGGGGCCTACGAGCAGTACTTC CASSWGTGAYEQYF
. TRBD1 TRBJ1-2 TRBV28 TGTGCCAGCAGTCCGTTGGGGCGGGACAGGGAAAATAGTGATGGCTACACCTTC CASSPLGRDRENSDGYTF
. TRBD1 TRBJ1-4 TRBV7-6 TGTGCCAGCAGCACCCGGGACAGGGGTGAAAAACTGTTTTTT CASSTRDRGEKLFF
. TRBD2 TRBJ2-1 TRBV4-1 TGCGCCAGCAGCCAAGATCTACAAGCGGGGGTCGGGGATGAGCAGTTCTTC CASSQDLQAGVGDEQFF
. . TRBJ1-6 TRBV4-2 TGTGCCAGCAGCCACACCTTACCGGATTCACCCCTCCACTTT CASSHTLPDSPLHF
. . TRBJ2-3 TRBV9 TGTGCCAGCAGCGCGCAGGGTCCAGATACGCAGTATTTT CASSAQGPDTQYF
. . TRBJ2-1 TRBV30 TGTGCCTGGAGTTACACCAACAATGAGCAGTTCTTC CAWSYTNNEQFF
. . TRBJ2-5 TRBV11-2 TGTGCCAGCAGCTTAGATAGTTGGCAGGGGATCGGGTACCAAGAGACCCAGTACTTC CASSLDSWQGIGYQETQYF
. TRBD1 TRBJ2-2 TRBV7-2 TGTGCCAGCAGAGGGACAGCGAACACCGGGGAGCTGTTTTTT CASRGTANTGELFF
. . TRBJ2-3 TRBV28 TGTGCCAGCAGTTTTATAGGGGAAGGGACAGATACGCAGTATTTT CASSFIGEGTDTQYF
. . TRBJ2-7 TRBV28 TGTGCCAGCACCCCAGGAGGGGGCCCCTACGAGCAGTACTTC CASTPGGGPYEQYF
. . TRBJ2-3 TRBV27 TGTGCCAGCAGGGCAGGGTTGGACACAGATACGCAGTATTTT CASRAGLDTDTQYF
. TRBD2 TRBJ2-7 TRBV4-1 TGCGCCAGCAGCCCTCAGACCCTCATGACTAGCGGCTCCTACGAGCAGTACTTC CASSPQTLMTSGSYEQYF
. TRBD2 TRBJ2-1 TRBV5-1 TGCGCCAGCAGCTTGGTGGGCGGGGGAGTAGACCATGAGCAGTTCTTC CASSLVGGGVDHEQFF
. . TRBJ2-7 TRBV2 TGTGCCAGCAGTGATCCGACACAGGGAACTTACTACGAGCAGTACTTC CASSDPTQGTYYEQYF
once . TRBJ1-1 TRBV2 TGTGCCAGCAGTGAAGACAGGAACACTGAAGCTTTCTTT CASSEDRNTEAFF
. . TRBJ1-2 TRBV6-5 TGTGCCAGCAGTTACTCTTCTGGGGGCAATGGCTACACCTTC CASSYSSGGNGYTF